One and the same sample provided the 2 T cell receptor beta chains below, sequenced in a study of T cell repertoires in cytomegalovirus infection. TCRdb redid the calling of the reads with MiXCR, one entry per CDR3 protein. The data show under 200,000 distinct CDR3 sequences, approximately 9.6% seen once. Material: PBMCs. The receptors derive from a human donor in good health (CMV status not recorded). Some clones in this sample may be carry-over from other donors' samples.

In its sample, this clonotype was seen a few times. The chain joins TRBV14 to TRBJ2-5; possibly TRBD1 for D (6 bases). From germline, CDR1 is SGHDN and CDR2 FVKESK. V was shortened by 0 bases and J by 5 bases, with 10 bases between the two germline ends. The length of the CDR3 is 14 residues. The CDR3 loop is CASSQDPGDETQYF. CDR3 nucleotides: TGTGCCAGCAGCCAAGACCCAGGGGATGAGACCCAGTACTTC.

This clonotype was observed a handful of times. The genes are TRBV7-9 and TRBJ2-7; D call uncertain. The CDR3 is made up of 12 amino acids. Germline CDR1 is SEHNR and CDR2 is FQNEAQ (reference sequence). V was cut by 4 bases and J by 4 bases, with 8 bases left in between. The CDR3 is CASSSPGYEQYF. CDR3 DNA: TGTGCCAGCAGCTCCCCCGGATACGAGCAGTACTTC.